The 31 T cell receptor beta chains in this list originate from one sample, sequenced in a study of blood T cell repertoires in COVID-19. Clones were read by immunoSEQ multiplex PCR, and TCRdb kept only the in-frame ones, dropping some. This table has about 16,000 clones, 70% to 90% appearing once. The source material was peripheral blood. These TCRs come from a human donor in a cohort sampled during active COVID-19.

The CDR3 here is CASRPWGQGTYGYTF. The CDR3 DNA reads TGTGCCAGCAGACCCTGGGGACAGGGTACCTATGGCTACACCTTC. The V call is TRBV7-2, the J call TRBJ1-2, with TRBD1 matching over 9 bases. This CDR3 has 15 amino acids. Germline V gene sequence: CDR1 SGHTA, CDR2 FQGNSA. V shed 6 bases and J 4 bases; nucleotides not matched to a gene: 9. Variable domain in full (rest from reference TRBV7-2 and TRBJ1-2): GAGVSQSPSNKVTEKGKDVELRCDPISGHTALYWYRQSLGQGLEFLIYFQGNSAPDKSGLPSDRFSAERTGGSVSTLTIQRTQQEDSAVYLCASRPWGQGTYGYTFGSGTRLTVV.

The chain is built from TRBV4-2 and TRBJ1-2; possibly TRBD1 for D (6 bases). The CDR3 has 14 residues. Germline-derived CDR1 and CDR2 are LGHNA and YNFKEQ. Between the trimmed V and J ends, which lost 2 bases and 5 bases, there was a span of 12 bases. The CDR3 DNA sequence: TGTGCCAGCAGCCAATCAGGACAGTCTTATGGCTACACCTTC. Translating gives CASSQSGQSYGYTF.

The chain uses TRBV29-1 and TRBJ2-1; TRBD2 matches at 12 bases. V lost 4 bases, J lost 10 bases, and 14 bases stayed unmatched. The CDR3 runs to 16 residues. CDR1 is SQVTM and CDR2 is ANQGSEA in the germline V gene. Written as DNA, the CDR3 is TGCAGCGTTGCGGGGACTAGCGGGCGGATGCAAAGGGAGCAGTTCTTC. Translated: CSVAGTSGRMQREQFF.

CDR3 protein: CASSIDYRGREQYF. The DNA of the CDR3 is TGTGCCAGTAGTATAGATTACAGGGGGAGAGAGCAGTACTTC. The chain is built from TRBV19 and TRBJ2-7, with 8 bases that match TRBD1. V dropped 0 bases and J dropped 7; count of bases not matched to a gene: 5. This CDR3 is built from 14 residues. Germline V gene sequence: CDR1 LNHDA, CDR2 SQIVND (reference sequence). The entire variable domain, with the rest obtained from reference TRBV19 and TRBJ2-7, is as follows: DGGITQSPKYLFRKEGQNVTLSCEQNLNHDAMYWYRQDPGQGLRLIYYSQIVNDFQKGDIAEGYSVSREKKESFPLTVTSAQKNPTAFYLCASSIDYRGREQYFGPGTRLTVT.

The chain has TRBV4-2 and TRBJ2-5, with 10 bases matching TRBD2. CDR1 and CDR2 (germline): LGHNA, YNFKEQ. V shed 4 bases and J 5 bases; nucleotides not matched to a gene: 13. The CDR3 is made up of 17 amino acids. Here the CDR3 reads CASSPGNSGGFGETQYF. CDR3 nucleotide sequence: TGTGCCAGCAGCCCCGGAAATAGCGGGGGGTTTGGGGAGACCCAGTACTTC.

The chain joins TRBV7-9 to TRBJ1-2, with 7 bases lining up with TRBD1. V lost 3 bases to trimming and J lost 4 bases; unmatched junction nucleotides: 14. CDR3 length: 17 amino acids. The germline V gene encodes CDR1 SEHNR and CDR2 FQNEAQ (reference sequence). CDR3 protein: CASSFYGGTDFIYGYTF. The CDR3, as DNA: TGTGCCAGCAGCTTTTATGGGGGGACAGATTTTATCTATGGCTACACCTTC.

The chain carries TRBV6-2 or TRBV6-3 and TRBJ2-1, with 9 bases aligning to TRBD1. CDR1 and CDR2 (germline): MNHEY, SVGEGT. The CDR3 is made up of 15 amino acids. V shed 6 bases, J shed 4 bases, and the junction held 7 bases outside the gene matches. This chain's CDR3 is CASSPAGTGYNEQFF. The CDR3 nucleotides are TGTGCCAGCAGCCCCGCCGGGACAGGGTACAATGAGCAGTTCTTC.

This chain connects TRBV5-6 to TRBJ2-5; 10 bases line up with TRBD1. This CDR3 spans 16 amino acids. With 2 bases clipped from V and 5 bases from J, the junction kept 9 bases outside the gene matches. Germline-derived CDR1 and CDR2 are SGHDT and YYEEEE. The CDR3 sequence is CASSLTGQGEGETQYF. The CDR3 nucleotides are TGTGCCAGCAGCTTAACAGGACAGGGGGAGGGGGAGACCCAGTACTTC.

The chain joins TRBV5-6 to TRBJ2-3, with TRBD2 matching over 10 bases. The germline V gene encodes CDR1 SGHDT and CDR2 YYEEEE. Trimming took 7 bases from V and 4 from J; bases not matched to a gene: 15. This CDR3 has 17 residues. The CDR3, as DNA: TGTGCCAGCTTCCTGGGGAGCGGGGGGGCCGGGGCAGATACGCAGTATTTT. It codes for CASFLGSGGAGADTQYF.

As concerns this clone: Additional DNA sequences in this sample encode the identical CDR3. V gene TRBV5-1 combines with J gene TRBJ1-3; D unresolved. CDR3 length: 13 amino acids. In germline, CDR1 is SGHRS, CDR2 YFSETQ. V was cut by 1 base and J by 4 bases, with 6 bases left in between. CDR3 in amino acids: CASSLSSGNTIYF. The CDR3 coding sequence is TGCGCCAGCAGCTTGTCGTCCGGAAACACCATATATTTT.

For the CDR3, the DNA is TGCGCCAGCAGCCAAGACTCCACAGGCATTGGAAACACCATATATTTT. It is translated as CASSQDSTGIGNTIYF. The V call is TRBV4-3, the J call TRBJ1-3; a weak D match, TRBD1 (5 bases). Trimming took 0 bases from V and 3 from J, leaving 12 bases between them. In germline, CDR1 is LGHNA, CDR2 YSLEER. The CDR3 spans 16 residues.

The rearrangement links TRBV6-2 or TRBV6-3 to TRBJ2-7; TRBD2 might be the D (6 bases). This CDR3 contains 14 residues. Trimming cost V 5 bases and J 0 bases, with 11 bases left between them. From germline, CDR1 is MNHEY and CDR2 SVGEGT. CDR3 nucleotides: TGTGCCAGCAGTCCCGGGACTTCCTCCTACGAGCAGTACTTC. The encoded protein is CASSPGTSSYEQYF.

The chain joins TRBV29-1 to TRBJ1-2; D remains ambiguous. The germline CDR1 and CDR2 sequences are SQVTM and ANQGSEA. V was shortened by 7 bases and J by 2 bases, with 8 bases between the two germline ends. The CDR3 runs to 11 residues. CDR3 region: CSATENYGYTF. The CDR3 bases are TGCAGCGCTACAGAAAACTATGGCTACACCTTC.

This clone came up once. This chain links TRBV2 with TRBJ1-1; D unresolved. CDR1 and CDR2 from the germline V gene are SNHLY and FYNNEI. Deletions cut 6 bases from V and 1 base from J, with 6 bases between. The CDR3 runs to 12 residues. The CDR3 loop is CASSLGNTEAFF. CDR3 sequence (DNA): TGTGCCAGCAGCCTCGGGAACACTGAAGCTTTCTTT.

J is TRBJ2-7 and V is TRBV27; tentatively, D is TRBD2 (5 bases). This CDR3 is 13 amino acids long. The germline V and J ends were trimmed by 8 bases and 4 bases, with 15 bases remaining between them. CDR1 and CDR2 (germline): MNHEY, SMNVEV (reference sequence). The CDR3 sequence is CASRSGGLYEQYF. The CDR3 DNA is TGTGCCAGCCGTTCGGGCGGGCTGTACGAGCAGTACTTC.

The chain has TRBV15 and TRBJ2-1, with 8 bases aligning to TRBD1. With V trimmed by 1 base and J by 1 base, 6 bases remained unmatched. Germline V gene data show CDR1 as LNHNV and CDR2 as YYDKDF (reference sequence). This CDR3 spans 17 amino acids. The CDR3 loop is CATSRGDRFGSYNEQFF. DNA of the CDR3: TGTGCCACCAGCAGAGGGGACAGGTTTGGATCCTACAATGAGCAGTTCTTC. Together with reference TRBV15 and TRBJ2-1, the CDR3 gives the full variable domain: DAMVIQNPRYQVTQFGKPVTLSCSQTLNHNVMYWYQQKSSQAPKLLFHYYDKDFNNEADTPDNFQSRRPNTSFCFLDIRSPGLGDTAMYLCATSRGDRFGSYNEQFFGPGTRLTVL.

The rearrangement joins TRBV25-1 to TRBJ2-1, with a possible D match to TRBD1 (5 bases). The V end was cut by 1 base, the J end by 7 bases, with 17 bases between. Germline CDR1 reads MGHDK; CDR2 reads SYGVNS. CDR3 size: 16 residues. The CDR3 nucleotides are TGTGCCAGCAGTGAATTTAAAGGACATAAGGGAAATGAGCAGTTCTTC. Translation gives CASSEFKGHKGNEQFF.

The rearrangement links TRBV28 to TRBJ2-1; perhaps TRBD2 as D (7 bases). The CDR3 length is 16 residues. Trimming cost V 6 bases and J 6 bases, with 21 bases left between them. Germline V lookup: CDR1 MDHEN, CDR2 SYDVKM. CDR3 sequence reads: CASSGSRGGPRNEQFF. CDR3 nucleotide sequence: TGTGCCAGCAGCGGGTCGAGGGGGGGGCCGCGCAATGAGCAGTTCTTC.

This rearrangement joins TRBV5-1 to TRBJ1-4; no reliable D call. The CDR3 contains 13 residues. From germline, CDR1 is SGHRS and CDR2 YFSETQ. V lost 2 bases to trimming and J lost 1 base, with 3 bases between them. The CDR3 loop reads CASSLQTNEKLFF. DNA of the CDR3: TGCGCCAGCAGCTTACAAACTAATGAAAAACTGTTTTTT.

The J gene is TRBJ2-1, the V gene TRBV6-4, with 12 bases fitting TRBD2. This CDR3 has 15 amino acids. In germline, CDR1 is MRHNA, CDR2 SNTAGT. With 5 bases clipped from V and 7 bases from J, the junction kept 6 bases outside the gene matches. DNA of the CDR3: TGTGCCAGCAGTTCTAGCGGGGGGGCTGGGAATGAGCAGTTCTTC. Protein product: CASSSSGGAGNEQFF.

This chain uses TRBV9 with TRBJ1-3; the D gene is possibly TRBD1 (6 bases). The CDR3 contains 15 residues. V was trimmed by 3 bases and J by 0 bases, leaving 10 bases between them. The germline V gene has CDR1 SGDLS and CDR2 YYNGEE. The chain's CDR3 is CASSATGFSGNTIYF. CDR3 nucleotide sequence: TGTGCCAGCAGCGCCACAGGGTTCTCTGGAAACACCATATATTTT.

The V call is TRBV10-3, the J call TRBJ2-7; TRBD1 might be the D (6 bases). The CDR3 covers 15 residues. Trimming pared 0 bases from V and 0 bases from J, leaving 9 bases between. Germline values: CDR1 ENHRY, CDR2 SYGVKD. CDR3 coding DNA: TGTGCCATCAGTGAGTCAGAACAGGGCTCCTACGAGCAGTACTTC. This encodes CAISESEQGSYEQYF.

The rearrangement uses TRBV9 and TRBJ1-1, with 8 nucleotides matching TRBD1. Trimming cost V 4 bases and J 1 base; bases outside gene matches: 9. CDR1 and CDR2 (germline): SGDLS, YYNGEE. CDR3 length: 16 amino acids. CDR3 amino acids: CASSSHSGQENTEAFF. For the CDR3, the DNA is TGTGCCAGCAGCTCTCACTCGGGACAGGAGAACACTGAAGCTTTCTTT.

Concerning this clone itself: This sample includes further DNA sequences coding for the same CDR3. The rearrangement uses TRBV7-3 and TRBJ2-2; D is uncertain. Trimming left V 5 bases short and J 1 base short, with 8 bases between. The CDR3 has 14 residues. From germline, CDR1 is SGHTA and CDR2 FQGTGA. The CDR3 here is CASSLTRNTGELFF. CDR3 sequence (DNA): TGTGCCAGCAGCCTGACAAGGAACACCGGGGAGCTGTTTTTT.

In this sample, this clone turned up a few times. The chain employs TRBV10-1 and TRBJ1-1; maybe TRBD1 (6 bases). The V and J ends lost 3 bases and 0 bases respectively, with 8 bases between them. CDR1 and CDR2 from the germline V gene are WNHNN and SYGVQD (reference sequence). CDR3 length: 14 residues. The CDR3 DNA sequence: TGCGCCAGCAGTGAAACAGGGATGAACACTGAAGCTTTCTTT. Amino acids: CASSETGMNTEAFF.

The chain has TRBV11-3 and TRBJ2-3; 9 bases are a match to TRBD1. The V gene end was trimmed by 5 bases and the J gene end by 3 bases; junction bases not matched to a gene: 9. Germline assignment: CDR1 SGHNT and CDR2 YENEEA. The CDR3 consists of 16 residues. The DNA of the CDR3 is TGTGCCAGCAGCCACGGACAGGGGCGAATTACAGATACGCAGTATTTT. This codes for CASSHGQGRITDTQYF.

The chain links TRBV7-3 to TRBJ2-2; 8 bases fit TRBD2. The germline V gene has CDR1 SGHTA and CDR2 FQGTGA. V shed 4 bases and J 3 bases; nucleotides not matched to a gene: 10. The CDR3 covers 17 residues. The CDR3 DNA reads TGTGCCAGCAGCTCCCACCGTAGCGGGGCGGACACCGGGGAGCTGTTTTTT. Encoded protein: CASSSHRSGADTGELFF.

The rearrangement uses TRBV9 and TRBJ2-1; D perhaps matches TRBD1 (5 bases). V was trimmed by 4 bases and J by 2 bases, leaving 13 bases between them. The CDR3 sequence is 15 residues long. Germline CDR1 is SGDLS and CDR2 is YYNGEE. For the CDR3, the DNA is TGTGCCAGCAGCCCCCGAAGGGGAACCTACAATGAGCAGTTCTTC. Protein product: CASSPRRGTYNEQFF.

This chain connects TRBV5-1 to TRBJ1-1; D might be TRBD1 (5 bases). Germline V gene sequence: CDR1 SGHRS, CDR2 YFSETQ. There are 16 residues in the CDR3. Trimming stripped 4 bases from V and 0 bases from J, with 16 bases between. Here the CDR3 DNA reads TGCGCCAGCAGCGCCACCCCGGCAGGGCTGAACACTGAAGCTTTCTTT. This gives the protein CASSATPAGLNTEAFF.

This CDR3 reads CASSLGTTYEQYF. The CDR3 coding sequence is TGTGCCAGCAGCTTAGGGACTACCTACGAGCAGTACTTC. The genes are TRBV7-2 and TRBJ2-7, with a weak D call TRBD2 (6 bases). Per germline, CDR1 SGHTA and CDR2 FQGNSA. The CDR3 sequence is 13 residues long. The V end was cut by 1 base, the J end by 2 bases, with 6 bases between.

The chain is built from TRBV5-6 and TRBJ2-7, with TRBD1 as a possible D gene (5 bases). Trimming left V 0 bases short and J 5 bases short, with 9 bases between. This CDR3 has 13 residues. Germline V CDR1 and CDR2: SGHDT, YYEEEE. The CDR3 here is CASSLEGADEQYF. The CDR3 bases are TGTGCCAGCAGCTTGGAAGGGGCGGACGAGCAGTACTTC. Full variable domain (rest looked up from reference TRBV5-6 and TRBJ2-7): DAGVTQSPTHLIKTRGQQVTLRCSPKSGHDTVSWYQQALGQGPQFIFQYYEEEERQRGNFPDRFSGHQFPNYSSELNVNALLLGDSALYLCASSLEGADEQYFGPGTRLTVT.